This T cell receptor beta chain comes out of a study of cytomegalovirus exposure and HLA in healthy donors. Study conclusions and caveats: A later analysis found that most CMV-associated TCR beta chains appeared HLA-restricted.

Trimming shortened V by 6 bases and J by 4 bases, and 12 bases separated the two germline ends. Germline loops: CDR1 MDHEN, CDR2 SYDVKM. The CDR3 covers 13 residues. The donors, nominally healthy at sampling, likely had unrecorded immune exposures. The PCR employed 60 Vbeta primers together with 13 Jbeta primers. In the original analysis: Later work found tens of millions of unique TCR beta chains, with some 11 million shared. TCRdb keeps only in-frame clones here, not all; method: immunoSEQ multiplex PCR. V, J and clone size were drawn from that table, and D and trimming were deduced from the DNA. Of about 200,000 clones in the sample, roughly four fifths were seen once. Remarks on this clone: Its matching antigen is unknown.

The receptor was derived from a woman aged 25 to 39 in good health and CMV-seropositive. This chain links TRBV28 with TRBJ1-2, with D possibly matching TRBD1 (6 bases). Sequencing was performed on PBMCs. CDR3 sequence (DNA): TGTGCCAGCAGACGACAGGACGGCTATGGCTACACCTTC. Amino acids: CASRRQDGYGYTF.